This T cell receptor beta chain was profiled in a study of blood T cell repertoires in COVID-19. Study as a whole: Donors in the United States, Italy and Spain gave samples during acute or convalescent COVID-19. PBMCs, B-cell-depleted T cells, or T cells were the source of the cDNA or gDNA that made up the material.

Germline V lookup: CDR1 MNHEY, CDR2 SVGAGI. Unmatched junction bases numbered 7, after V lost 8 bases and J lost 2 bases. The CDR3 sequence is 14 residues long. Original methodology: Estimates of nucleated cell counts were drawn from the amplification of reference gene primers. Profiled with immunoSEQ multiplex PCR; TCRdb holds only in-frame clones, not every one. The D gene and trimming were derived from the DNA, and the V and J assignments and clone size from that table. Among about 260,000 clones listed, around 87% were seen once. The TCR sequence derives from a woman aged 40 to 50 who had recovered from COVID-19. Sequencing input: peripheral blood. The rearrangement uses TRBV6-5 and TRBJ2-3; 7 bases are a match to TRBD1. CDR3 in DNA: TGTGCCAGCTGGGACAGTCGAAACACAGATACGCAGTATTTT. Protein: CASWDSRNTDTQYF.